These 29 T cell receptor beta chains were all obtained from the same sample, sequenced in a study of cytomegalovirus exposure and HLA in healthy donors. Sequencing was performed with immunoSEQ multiplex PCR; in TCRdb, only in-frame clones are kept and a portion is missing. The sample includes more than 140,000 clones, 85% to 90% seen only once; the top ten take about 3%. What was sequenced was PBMCs. These receptors were taken from a woman between 18 and 29 years old in good health and CMV-seropositive.

Only a few counts were recorded for this clone. The chain uses TRBV28 and TRBJ1-5; TRBD1 aligns across 8 bases. The CDR3 is 17 residues long. The ends lost 5 bases at V and 0 bases at J; junction bases unmatched: 9. The germline gives CDR1 MDHEN, CDR2 SYDVKM. The CDR3 loop is CASSIPGQDLSNQPQHF. In nucleotides, the CDR3 is TGTGCCAGCAGTATCCCGGGACAGGACCTTAGCAATCAGCCCCAGCATTTT.

The chain couples TRBV5-6 to TRBJ1-5, with D perhaps matching TRBD1 (6 bases). In germline, CDR1 is SGHDT, CDR2 YYEEEE. The germline V and J ends were trimmed by 4 bases and 0 bases, with 20 bases remaining between them. This CDR3 region has 18 residues. CDR3 in DNA: TGTGCCAGCAGCCCTACCAGGGGCGGAGATTATAGCAATCAGCCCCAGCATTTT. Protein: CASSPTRGGDYSNQPQHF. Drawing the rest from reference TRBV5-6 and TRBJ1-5, the complete variable domain is DAGVTQSPTHLIKTRGQQVTLRCSPKSGHDTVSWYQQALGQGPQFIFQYYEEEERQRGNFPDRFSGHQFPNYSSELNVNALLLGDSALYLCASSPTRGGDYSNQPQHFGDGTRLSIL.

The chain combines TRBV6-5 with TRBJ2-3; 13 nucleotides agree with TRBD2. With 2 bases clipped from V and 4 bases from J, the junction kept 0 bases outside the gene matches. The CDR3 has 15 residues. Germline CDR1 MNHEY, CDR2 SVGAGI. The CDR3 DNA is TGTGCCAGCAGTTACGGACTAGCGGGAGCAGATACGCAGTATTTT. This codes for CASSYGLAGADTQYF.

The gene calls are TRBV2 and TRBJ1-5, with TRBD1 as a possible D gene (6 bases). The germline V and J ends were trimmed by 1 base and 5 bases, with 12 bases remaining between them. The CDR3 totals 15 residues. The germline V gene encodes CDR1 SNHLY and CDR2 FYNNEI. The CDR3 spells CASSEEVTGYQPQHF. As DNA, the CDR3 is TGTGCCAGCAGTGAAGAAGTCACAGGGTATCAGCCCCAGCATTTT.

A remark on this clone: Compared with germline, one end of the junction differs, possibly owing to a read error. This chain uses TRBV11-3 with TRBJ2-7; weak D call: TRBD2 (5 bases). The germline V gene encodes CDR1 SGHNT and CDR2 YENEEA. The CDR3 loop spans 15 amino acids. CDR3 loop: CASSSRDPLSHEQYF. CDR3 in DNA: TGTGCCAGCAGCTCCCGGGATCCCCTCTCCCACGAGCAGTACTTC.

The rearrangement uses TRBV30 and TRBJ2-5; D is possibly TRBD2 (7 bases). Looked up from germline, CDR1 is GTSNPN and CDR2 is SVGIG (reference sequence). The CDR3 covers 14 residues. The ends were cut back, 8 bases at V and 3 bases at J, with 19 bases in the middle. CDR3 coding DNA: TGTGCCGGAGGGGGAGGGCCCAGAAAAGAGACCCAGTACTTC. Protein sequence: CAGGGGPRKETQYF.

The genes are TRBV2 and TRBJ2-3, with TRBD1 identical over 7 bases. Germline lookup yields CDR1 SNHLY and CDR2 FYNNEI. The CDR3 contains 15 residues. J gave up 7 bases and V 6 bases, and 13 bases lay outside the gene matches. The CDR3 coding sequence is TGTGCCAGCAGGGGAGACAGGGCCATCCCTAATACGCAGTATTTT. Translating it yields CASRGDRAIPNTQYF.

The chain employs TRBV6-6 and TRBJ2-7; D is possibly TRBD1 (6 bases). The CDR3 sequence is 15 residues long. Germline CDR1 and CDR2: MNHNY and SVGAGI (reference sequence). Deletions cut 6 bases from V and 0 bases from J, with 15 bases between. The CDR3 reads CASRNRDFGSYEQYF. The CDR3 coding sequence is TGTGCCAGCAGGAACAGGGATTTTGGCTCCTACGAGCAGTACTTC.

This sequence joins TRBV6-1 and TRBJ2-1; D unclear. V lost 0 bases to trimming and J lost 6 bases, with 6 bases between them. Germline V gives CDR1 MNHNS, CDR2 SASEGT. The CDR3 has 13 amino acids. DNA of the CDR3: TGTGCCAGCAGTGAAGCGTGGAGCAATGAGCAGTTCTTC. This codes for CASSEAWSNEQFF.

The rearrangement joins TRBV10-3 to TRBJ2-1, with 8 bases fitting TRBD2. Germline-derived CDR1 and CDR2 are ENHRY and SYGVKD. V lost 4 bases to trimming and J lost 5 bases; unmatched junction nucleotides: 10. There are 16 residues in the CDR3. This CDR3 reads CAISGGSGSRDNEQFF. In DNA form, the CDR3 reads TGTGCCATCAGTGGGGGGAGCGGGAGTCGCGACAATGAGCAGTTCTTC.

The chain employs TRBV7-2 and TRBJ2-7; TRBD2 agrees at 10 bases. The trim removed 1 base at V and 2 bases at J, leaving 5 bases unmatched. Germline V CDR1 and CDR2: SGHTA, FQGNSA. This CDR3 region has 16 residues. The DNA of the CDR3 is TGTGCCAGCAGCTTAGGGTTAGCGGGAGGCACCTACGAGCAGTACTTC. Amino acids: CASSLGLAGGTYEQYF.

The chain joins TRBV30 to TRBJ1-4; 9 bases match TRBD1. Trimming cost V 4 bases and J 7 bases; bases outside gene matches: 4. In germline, CDR1 is GTSNPN, CDR2 SVGIG (reference sequence). This CDR3 contains 13 residues. CDR3 nucleotide sequence: TGTGCCTGGATGGGACAGGGTCTTGAAAAACTGTTTTTT. This translates into CAWMGQGLEKLFF.

CDR3 in amino acids: CASSVDSGGSSYEQYF. The CDR3 nucleotides are TGTGCCAGCAGCGTAGACAGCGGGGGGAGCTCCTACGAGCAGTACTTC. The chain uses TRBV9 and TRBJ2-7; 9 nucleotides align to TRBD2. The V segment lost 0 bases and the J segment 0 bases; nucleotides outside the gene matches: 4. This CDR3 is built from 16 residues. Germline CDR1 SGDLS, CDR2 YYNGEE.

This chain uses TRBV6-1 with TRBJ1-5; D might be TRBD1 (6 bases). The CDR3 spans 14 residues. V shed 3 bases and J shed 4 bases, with 10 bases lying between them. CDR1 is MNHNS and CDR2 is SASEGT in the germline V gene. For the CDR3, the DNA is TGTGCCAGCAGTGATTCGAGGGGGAATCAGCCCCAGCATTTT. Translating gives CASSDSRGNQPQHF.

The chain is built from TRBV25-1 and TRBJ2-5; 10 nucleotides agree with TRBD2. Trimming cost V 6 bases and J 5 bases; bases outside gene matches: 15. In germline, CDR1 is MGHDK, CDR2 SYGVNS. This CDR3 has 17 residues. Written as DNA, the CDR3 is TGTGCCAGCAGACCTAGCGGGAGAGGCGGCAGGGTGGAGACCCAGTACTTC. It translates to CASRPSGRGGRVETQYF.

This chain uses TRBV7-9 with TRBJ2-5; D perhaps matches TRBD1 (6 bases). V shed 1 base and J shed 3 bases, with 6 bases lying between them. This CDR3 is 13 amino acids long. The germline V gene encodes CDR1 SEHNR and CDR2 FQNEAQ (reference sequence). CDR3 loop: CASSLDREETQYF. The DNA for the CDR3 is TGTGCCAGCAGCTTAGACAGGGAAGAGACCCAGTACTTC.

The chain recombines TRBV19 with TRBJ1-5; 7 positions match TRBD1. This CDR3 spans 14 amino acids. V lost 0 bases and J lost 7; bases outside the gene matches: 3. Germline V gene lookup returns CDR1 LNHDA and CDR2 SQIVND (reference sequence). In nucleotides, the CDR3 is TGTGCCAGTAGTATAGAGGCAGGGGGACAGCCCCAGCATTTT. This codes for CASSIEAGGQPQHF.

The rearrangement uses TRBV6-5 and TRBJ2-3, with TRBD1 matching 7 bases. Trimming took 2 bases from V and 7 from J; bases not matched to a gene: 12. Germline V gene data show CDR1 as MNHEY and CDR2 as SVGAGI. The CDR3 spans 16 residues. The CDR3 reads CASSYSRDRRSNTQYF. In DNA form, the CDR3 reads TGTGCCAGCAGTTACAGTCGGGACAGACGTTCGAATACGCAGTATTTT.

The V and J genes are TRBV6-1 and TRBJ1-3; D ambiguous. Per the germline V gene, CDR1 is MNHNS and CDR2 is SASEGT. The CDR3 consists of 16 residues. Trimming took off 1 base at V and 0 bases at J, with 10 bases between the two ends. The CDR3 spells CASSEVWGGSGNTIYF. Written as DNA, the CDR3 is TGTGCCAGCAGTGAAGTTTGGGGAGGCTCTGGAAACACCATATATTTT.

The V call is TRBV19, the J call TRBJ2-7, with 7 bases that match TRBD2. The CDR3 length is 13 residues. Trimming at V came to 4 bases and at J to 6 bases, leaving 6 bases not matched to a gene. From germline, CDR1 is LNHDA and CDR2 SQIVND (reference sequence). CDR3 nucleotides: TGTGCCAGTAGTAAGGCGTTAGCGGGCGAGCAGTACTTC. It codes for CASSKALAGEQYF.

The chain couples TRBV19 to TRBJ2-7; 7 nucleotides agree with TRBD1. The CDR3 sequence is 15 residues long. CDR1 and CDR2 (germline): LNHDA, SQIVND (reference sequence). V lost 3 bases, J lost 4 bases, and 9 bases stayed unmatched. For the CDR3, the DNA is TGTGCCAGTAGTATTTCGACAGGGTCAAAGTACGAGCAGTACTTC. Protein: CASSISTGSKYEQYF.

The chain is built from TRBV30 and TRBJ2-3, with a possible D match to TRBD2 (7 bases). In germline, CDR1 is GTSNPN, CDR2 SVGIG (reference sequence). V dropped 3 bases and J dropped 4 bases, with 20 bases sitting between them. This CDR3 contains 16 residues. CDR3 DNA sequence: TGTGCCTGGAGCAGGGGAGGGGGATATCGGGCAGATACGCAGTATTTT. It encodes CAWSRGGGYRADTQYF.

The chain uses TRBV2 and TRBJ2-5; unclear D gene. The V gene's germline CDR1 is SNHLY and CDR2 FYNNEI. The CDR3 contains 15 residues. Trimming cost V 0 bases and J 5 bases, with 13 bases left between them. CDR3 amino acids: CASSEAQVNTETQYF. The CDR3 DNA is TGTGCCAGCAGTGAAGCGCAGGTGAATACGGAGACCCAGTACTTC.

In its sample, this clone was seen once. This chain uses TRBV11-2 with TRBJ2-1; TRBD1 aligns across 7 bases. This CDR3 region has 14 residues. Germline V gene lookup returns CDR1 SGHAT and CDR2 FQNNGV. V was clipped by 5 bases and J by 6 bases; unmatched bases: 7. CDR3 in amino acids: CASSPTGSLNEQFF. The CDR3 region has the DNA TGTGCCAGCAGCCCGACAGGGTCCCTCAATGAGCAGTTCTTC.

The sample holds one count of this clone. This chain uses TRBV6-5 with TRBJ1-2; no clear D. The CDR3 is 15 amino acids. The germline CDR1 and CDR2 sequences are MNHEY and SVGAGI. V was cut by 0 bases and J by 3 bases, with 11 bases left in between. CDR3 DNA: TGTGCCAGCAGTTACTCTCCTCAACCGGACTATGGCTACACCTTC. Amino acid sequence: CASSYSPQPDYGYTF.

V usage is TRBV29-1 and J usage is TRBJ2-5; the D gene is possibly TRBD2 (6 bases). The CDR3 spans 12 residues. Germline CDR1 is SQVTM and CDR2 is ANQGSEA. Trimming removed 7 bases at V and 5 bases at J, with 14 bases between. This CDR3 reads CSGGEIGETQYF. CDR3 nucleotides: TGCAGCGGGGGGGAAATCGGGGAGACCCAGTACTTC.

The chain combines TRBV11-2 with TRBJ2-7; D gene ambiguous. Germline V lookup: CDR1 SGHAT, CDR2 FQNNGV. This CDR3 contains 14 residues. Trimming cost V 0 bases and J 7 bases, with 13 bases left between them. CDR3 residues: CASSLDRFGVEQYF. The DNA for the CDR3 is TGTGCCAGCAGCTTAGACCGGTTTGGTGTGGAGCAGTACTTC.

The chain has TRBV20-1 and TRBJ1-1; D call uncertain. V was shortened by 3 bases and J by 1 base, with 3 bases between the two germline ends. Germline loops: CDR1 DFQATT, CDR2 SNEGSKA (reference sequence). The CDR3 runs to 11 residues. In DNA, the CDR3 is TGCAGTGCTAGCCAGAACACTGAAGCTTTCTTT. This translates into CSASQNTEAFF.

The rearrangement uses TRBV4-2 and TRBJ2-1; 10 nucleotides line up with TRBD2. Germline-derived CDR1 and CDR2 are LGHNA and YNFKEQ. The V and J ends lost 3 bases and 6 bases, in that order; junction bases with no gene match: 14. The CDR3 loop spans 18 amino acids. The CDR3 loop is CASSQSDSGTSEVNEQFF. The CDR3 DNA is TGTGCCAGCAGCCAGTCGGATTCCGGGACTAGCGAGGTCAATGAGCAGTTCTTC.